This TCR beta chain was recorded in a study of blood T cells in healthy people across ages. A second roughly 7 to 12 cycle PCR used barcoded and J-beta primers. TCRdb called the 5' RACE reads again in MiXCR, with one record for every CDR3 protein. The data contain approximately 800,000 distinct CDR3 sequences, roughly 50% of them singletons. Germline values: CDR1 SQVTM, CDR2 ANQGSEA. The V gene lost 5 bases and the J gene lost 1 base, with 11 bases spanning the gap. CDR3 length: 13 residues. This receptor was identified in a man older than 75 in good health. V is TRBV29-1 and J is TRBJ2-5, with D unclear. Sequencing was carried out using blood. The CDR3 DNA sequence: TGCAGCGTTAAAGCAGAGTCCCAAGAGACCCAGTACTTC. It yields the protein CSVKAESQETQYF.